Listed below are T cell receptor beta chains from one sample, sequenced in a study of blood T cell repertoires in COVID-19. The assay was immunoSEQ multiplex PCR, and TCRdb's table has in-frame clones only and misses some. This sample has about 120,000 clones, with about 79% found just once. The sequencing input was peripheral blood. The receptor set was obtained from a man in his 70s with acute or convalescent COVID-19. CDR3s include the opening cysteine and the closing phenylalanine or tryptophan. A D gene is named only where the DNA matches it firmly. Rows give clone size only sometimes, using once, few, many, or a class for an expanded clone.

cdr3_nt: TGTGCCAGTAGTATAGATCGGGACAGGTATAGCAATCAGCCCCAGCATTTT
cdr3_aa: CASSIDRDRYSNQPQHF
j_call: TRBJ1-5
v_call: TRBV19
clone_size: -
d_call: TRBD1

cdr3_nt: TGCGCCAGCAGCTTCCAACAGGAGAACACTGAAGCTTTCTTT
cdr3_aa: CASSFQQENTEAFF
j_call: TRBJ1-1
v_call: TRBV5-1
clone_size: -
d_call: -

cdr3_nt: TGTGCCAGCAGTGAAAACAGGGGGTTTGGAAACACCATATATTTT
cdr3_aa: CASSENRGFGNTIYF
j_call: TRBJ1-3
v_call: TRBV25-1
clone_size: -
d_call: TRBD1

cdr3_nt: TGTGCCAGCAGCTCGACAGTGGGTCCCCAGCATTTT
cdr3_aa: CASSSTVGPQHF
j_call: TRBJ1-5
v_call: TRBV7-2
clone_size: -
d_call: -

cdr3_nt: TGCGCCAGCCGGGAAGGTAGCTCCTATGGCTACACCTTC
cdr3_aa: CASREGSSYGYTF
j_call: TRBJ1-2
v_call: TRBV5-1
clone_size: -
d_call: -

cdr3_nt: TGTGCCAGCAGTGTCACGGGACAGAACACCGGGGAGCTGTTTTTT
cdr3_aa: CASSVTGQNTGELFF
j_call: TRBJ2-2
v_call: TRBV6-4
clone_size: -
d_call: -

cdr3_nt: TGTGCCATCAGTGAAGCAGGGACTCGCGATGGCTACACCTTC
cdr3_aa: CAISEAGTRDGYTF
j_call: TRBJ1-2
v_call: TRBV10-3
clone_size: -
d_call: -

cdr3_nt: TGCAGCGTAGCCGGGACTTCGAGCTCCTACGAGCAGTACTTC
cdr3_aa: CSVAGTSSSYEQYF
j_call: TRBJ2-7
v_call: TRBV29-1
clone_size: -
d_call: -

cdr3_nt: TGCGCCAGCAGCCAAGAGCCGGGACAGGGGCTCGGTCAGCCCCAGCATTTT
cdr3_aa: CASSQEPGQGLGQPQHF
j_call: TRBJ1-5
v_call: TRBV5-1
clone_size: -
d_call: TRBD1

cdr3_nt: TGTGCCAGCAGCTTAAGGGGCATTGGAGAGACCCAGTACTTC
cdr3_aa: CASSLRGIGETQYF
j_call: TRBJ2-5
v_call: TRBV7-9
clone_size: -
d_call: -

cdr3_nt: TGCGCCAGCAGCGACTCACAGGGAATTGATGGCTACACCTTC
cdr3_aa: CASSDSQGIDGYTF
j_call: TRBJ1-2
v_call: TRBV5-1
clone_size: -
d_call: -

cdr3_nt: TGTGCCAGCAGTCCCGACAGGTTGAATCAGCCCCAGCATTTT
cdr3_aa: CASSPDRLNQPQHF
j_call: TRBJ1-5
v_call: TRBV2
clone_size: -
d_call: -

cdr3_nt: TGCAGCGTTGAAGGCGCCCAACAGCTCTACACCTTC
cdr3_aa: CSVEGAQQLYTF
j_call: TRBJ1-2
v_call: TRBV29-1
clone_size: -
d_call: -

cdr3_nt: TGCGCCAGCAGCCAAAGGGGGATTAACACCGGGGAGCTGTTTTTT
cdr3_aa: CASSQRGINTGELFF
j_call: TRBJ2-2
v_call: TRBV4-1
clone_size: -
d_call: -

cdr3_nt: TGTGCCAGCAGTTGGCGACTCGACAGGGGTGACTCCTACGAGCAGTACTTC
cdr3_aa: CASSWRLDRGDSYEQYF
j_call: TRBJ2-7
v_call: TRBV6-2/TRBV6-3
clone_size: -
d_call: TRBD1

cdr3_nt: TGTGCCAGCAGCCAATATCGGGCTGGAAACACCATATATTTT
cdr3_aa: CASSQYRAGNTIYF
j_call: TRBJ1-3
v_call: TRBV14
clone_size: -
d_call: -

cdr3_nt: TGTGCCAGCAGTGAAGCCTCTTCCGACAGCTCCTACGAGCAGTACTTC
cdr3_aa: CASSEASSDSSYEQYF
j_call: TRBJ2-7
v_call: TRBV6-1
clone_size: few
d_call: -

cdr3_nt: TGTGCCAGCAGCCTCAAACTCAGCACAGATACGCAGTATTTT
cdr3_aa: CASSLKLSTDTQYF
j_call: TRBJ2-3
v_call: TRBV7-9
clone_size: -
d_call: -

cdr3_nt: TGTGCCAGTAGTGCGGCAAGACAGGGCCGGGGCAATCAGCCCCAGCATTTT
cdr3_aa: CASSAARQGRGNQPQHF
j_call: TRBJ1-5
v_call: TRBV19
clone_size: few
d_call: TRBD1

cdr3_nt: TGTGCCAGCAGTCCCAGGGGGCAAACCAAAAACATTCAGTACTTC
cdr3_aa: CASSPRGQTKNIQYF
j_call: TRBJ2-4
v_call: TRBV6-6
clone_size: -
d_call: TRBD1

cdr3_nt: TGTGCCAGCAGCTCTCGACAGGGCGTTAATCAGCCCCAGCATTTT
cdr3_aa: CASSSRQGVNQPQHF
j_call: TRBJ1-5
v_call: TRBV7-8
clone_size: once
d_call: TRBD1

cdr3_nt: TGTGCCAGCAGTAGAGGACAGGGGGGGTACAATGAGCAGTTCTTC
cdr3_aa: CASSRGQGGYNEQFF
j_call: TRBJ2-1
v_call: TRBV11-2
clone_size: few
d_call: TRBD1

cdr3_nt: TGTGCCAGCAGCTCCTCGGTTAGCGGGGGCTTCACCGGGGAGCTGTTTTTT
cdr3_aa: CASSSSVSGGFTGELFF
j_call: TRBJ2-2
v_call: TRBV7-9
clone_size: few
d_call: TRBD2

cdr3_nt: TGTGCCAGTTCCCGGCCTTCTACAGGATTCGGTGAGCAGTACTTC
cdr3_aa: CASSRPSTGFGEQYF
j_call: TRBJ2-7
v_call: TRBV19
clone_size: -
d_call: -

cdr3_nt: TGTGCCAGCAGCCAAGGGCCGGACAGGGTAACGTACGAGCAGTACTTC
cdr3_aa: CASSQGPDRVTYEQYF
j_call: TRBJ2-7
v_call: TRBV4-2
clone_size: -
d_call: TRBD1

cdr3_nt: TGTGCCAGCAGTATGGGGACAGGGCGGGAGCAGTACTTC
cdr3_aa: CASSMGTGREQYF
j_call: TRBJ2-7
v_call: TRBV12-3/TRBV12-4
clone_size: -
d_call: TRBD1

cdr3_nt: TGTGCCAGCAGTGAAGCCGGGTTTGAGCAGTTCTTC
cdr3_aa: CASSEAGFEQFF
j_call: TRBJ2-1
v_call: TRBV6-1
clone_size: -
d_call: -

cdr3_nt: TGTGCCAGCAGCTTCCGGGACAGGGGCGATCCGGCCAACTTC
cdr3_aa: CASSFRDRGDPANF
j_call: TRBJ2-7
v_call: TRBV5-8
clone_size: -
d_call: TRBD1

cdr3_nt: TGTGCCAGCAGTTTAACGGGGGGCTATAATTCACCCCTCCACTTT
cdr3_aa: CASSLTGGYNSPLHF
j_call: TRBJ1-6
v_call: TRBV28
clone_size: few
d_call: -

cdr3_nt: TGCGCCAGCAGCTTGGATCAGGGTAACAATGAGCAGTTCTTC
cdr3_aa: CASSLDQGNNEQFF
j_call: TRBJ2-1
v_call: TRBV5-1
clone_size: few
d_call: -

cdr3_nt: TGCGCCAGCAATATCGACGACTTCCAAGAGACCCAGTACTTC
cdr3_aa: CASNIDDFQETQYF
j_call: TRBJ2-5
v_call: TRBV5-1
clone_size: -
d_call: -

cdr3_nt: TGTGCCAGCAGGGGGGGTTCTGGAAACACCATATATTTT
cdr3_aa: CASRGGSGNTIYF
j_call: TRBJ1-3
v_call: TRBV6-5
clone_size: -
d_call: -

cdr3_nt: TGTGCCAGCAGCTTGAGCGGGGGGAACTACGAGCAGTACTTC
cdr3_aa: CASSLSGGNYEQYF
j_call: TRBJ2-7
v_call: TRBV7-2
clone_size: -
d_call: TRBD2

cdr3_nt: TGTGCCAGCGAAAGGACAGCTAGTTTCCAAGAGACCCAGTACTTC
cdr3_aa: CASERTASFQETQYF
j_call: TRBJ2-5
v_call: TRBV7-2
clone_size: -
d_call: -

cdr3_nt: TGTGCCAGCAGTTACCTCCAGGGTGAGACTGAAGCTTTCTTT
cdr3_aa: CASSYLQGETEAFF
j_call: TRBJ1-1
v_call: TRBV6-2/TRBV6-3
clone_size: -
d_call: -

cdr3_nt: TGTGCCAGCAGTCCAACCTCGGGGGTCATTCAGTACTTC
cdr3_aa: CASSPTSGVIQYF
j_call: TRBJ2-4
v_call: TRBV12-3/TRBV12-4
clone_size: once
d_call: -

cdr3_nt: TGTGCCAGCAGTTTAGGGTGGAGACAGGGGGCGAATTACAATGAGCAGTTCTTC
cdr3_aa: CASSLGWRQGANYNEQFF
j_call: TRBJ2-1
v_call: TRBV27
clone_size: -
d_call: TRBD1

cdr3_nt: TGCGCCAGCAGCTCCCTGACAGGGGGCGTTTACGAGCAGTACTTC
cdr3_aa: CASSSLTGGVYEQYF
j_call: TRBJ2-7
v_call: TRBV5-1
clone_size: -
d_call: TRBD1

cdr3_nt: TGTGCCAGCAGTGAAGCCCTGGACAGGGGGCGCCCCTACGAGCAGTACTTC
cdr3_aa: CASSEALDRGRPYEQYF
j_call: TRBJ2-7
v_call: TRBV6-1
clone_size: few
d_call: TRBD1